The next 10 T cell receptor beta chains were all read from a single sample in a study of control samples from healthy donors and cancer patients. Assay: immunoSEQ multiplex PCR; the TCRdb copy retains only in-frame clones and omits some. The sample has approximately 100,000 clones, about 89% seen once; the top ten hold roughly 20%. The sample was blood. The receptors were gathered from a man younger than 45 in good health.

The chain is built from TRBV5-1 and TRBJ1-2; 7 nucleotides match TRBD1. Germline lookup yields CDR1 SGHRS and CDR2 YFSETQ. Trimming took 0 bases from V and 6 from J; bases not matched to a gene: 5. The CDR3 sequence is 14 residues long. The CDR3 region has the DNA TGCGCCAGCAGCTTGGGGGACAGACCCCATGGCTACACCTTC. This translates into CASSLGDRPHGYTF.

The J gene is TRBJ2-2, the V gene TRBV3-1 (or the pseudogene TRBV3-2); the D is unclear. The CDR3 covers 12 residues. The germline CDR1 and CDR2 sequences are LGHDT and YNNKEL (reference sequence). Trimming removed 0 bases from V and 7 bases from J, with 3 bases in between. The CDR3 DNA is TGTGCCAGCAGCCAAGAAATCGGGGAGCTGTTTTTT. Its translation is CASSQEIGELFF.

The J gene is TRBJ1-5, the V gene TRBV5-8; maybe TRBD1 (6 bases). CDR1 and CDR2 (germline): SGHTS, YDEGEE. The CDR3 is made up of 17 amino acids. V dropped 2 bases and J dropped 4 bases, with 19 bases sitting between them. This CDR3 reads CASSLSTGWVANQPQHF. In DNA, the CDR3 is TGTGCCAGCAGCTTATCAACAGGGTGGGTTGCAAATCAGCCCCAGCATTTT.

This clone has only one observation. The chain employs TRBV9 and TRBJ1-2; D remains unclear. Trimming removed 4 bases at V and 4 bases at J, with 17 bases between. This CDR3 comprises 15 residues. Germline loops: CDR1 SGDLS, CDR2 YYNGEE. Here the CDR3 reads CASSPDVDLGYGYTF. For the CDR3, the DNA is TGTGCCAGCAGCCCCGACGTGGACCTCGGCTATGGCTACACCTTC.

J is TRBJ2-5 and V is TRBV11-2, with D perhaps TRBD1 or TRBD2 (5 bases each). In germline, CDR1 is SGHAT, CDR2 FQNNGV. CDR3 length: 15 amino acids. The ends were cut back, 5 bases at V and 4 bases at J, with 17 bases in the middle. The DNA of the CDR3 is TGTGCCAGCAGCCAGAACCCTGAGGGGCGAGAGACCCAGTACTTC. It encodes CASSQNPEGRETQYF.

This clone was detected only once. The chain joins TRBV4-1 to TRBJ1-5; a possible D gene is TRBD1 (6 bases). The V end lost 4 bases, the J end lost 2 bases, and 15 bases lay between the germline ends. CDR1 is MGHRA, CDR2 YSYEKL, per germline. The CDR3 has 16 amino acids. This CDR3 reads CASSPELAGGNQPQHF. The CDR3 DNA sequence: TGCGCCAGCAGCCCGGAGTTGGCAGGGGGCAATCAGCCCCAGCATTTT.

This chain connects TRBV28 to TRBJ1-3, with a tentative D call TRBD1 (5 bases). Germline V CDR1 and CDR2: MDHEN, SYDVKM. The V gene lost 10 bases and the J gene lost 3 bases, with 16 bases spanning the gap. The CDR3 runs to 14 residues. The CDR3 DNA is TGTGCCACCGGGGACGGGGCTCGTGGAAACACCATATATTTT. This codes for CATGDGARGNTIYF.

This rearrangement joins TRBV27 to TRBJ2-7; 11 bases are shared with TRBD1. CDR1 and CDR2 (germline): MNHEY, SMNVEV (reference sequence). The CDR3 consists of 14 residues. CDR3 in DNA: TGTGCCAGCAGTGTATCCGGGACAGGGGGCGAGCAGTACGTC. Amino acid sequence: CASSVSGTGGEQYV.

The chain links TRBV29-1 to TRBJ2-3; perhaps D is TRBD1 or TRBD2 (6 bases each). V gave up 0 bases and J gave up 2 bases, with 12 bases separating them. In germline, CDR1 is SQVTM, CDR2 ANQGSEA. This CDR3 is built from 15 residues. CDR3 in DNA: TGCAGCGTTGAAGATGGGGGGCGGAACACAGATACGCAGTATTTT. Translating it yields CSVEDGGRNTDTQYF.

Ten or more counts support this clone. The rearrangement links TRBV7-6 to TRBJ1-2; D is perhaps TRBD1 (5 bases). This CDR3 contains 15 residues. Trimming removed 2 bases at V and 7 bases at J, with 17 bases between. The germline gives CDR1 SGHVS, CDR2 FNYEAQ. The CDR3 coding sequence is TGTGCCAGCAGCTTATCGGAAAGCGGCGGGGCTGGCTACACCTTC. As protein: CASSLSESGGAGYTF. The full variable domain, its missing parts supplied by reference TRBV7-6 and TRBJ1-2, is GAGVSQSPRYKVTKRGQDVALRCDPISGHVSLYWYRQALGQGPEFLTYFNYEAQQDKSGLPNDRFSAERPEGSISTLTIQRTEQRDSAMYRCASSLSESGGAGYTFGSGTRLTVV.